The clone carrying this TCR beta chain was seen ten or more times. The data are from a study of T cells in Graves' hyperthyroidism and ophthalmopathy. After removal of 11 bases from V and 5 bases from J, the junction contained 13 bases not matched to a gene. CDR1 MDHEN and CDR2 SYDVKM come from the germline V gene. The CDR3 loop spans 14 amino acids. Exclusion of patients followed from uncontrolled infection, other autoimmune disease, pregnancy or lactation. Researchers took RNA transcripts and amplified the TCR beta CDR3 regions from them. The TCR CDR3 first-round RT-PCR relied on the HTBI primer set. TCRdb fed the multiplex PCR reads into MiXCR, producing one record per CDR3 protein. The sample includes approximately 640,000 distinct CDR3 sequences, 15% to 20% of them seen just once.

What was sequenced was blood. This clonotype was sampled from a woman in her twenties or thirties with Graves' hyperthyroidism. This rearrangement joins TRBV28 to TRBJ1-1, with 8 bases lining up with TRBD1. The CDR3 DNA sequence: TGTGCCTCCTCCTCGAGGGACAGGAGGACTGAAGCTTTCTTT. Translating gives CASSSRDRRTEAFF.